These 26 T cell receptor beta chains were all obtained from the same sample, sequenced in a study of shared clonotypes between healthy human individuals. Clones were read by immunoSEQ multiplex PCR, and TCRdb kept only the in-frame ones, dropping some. The sample lists over 2 million clones; roughly 95% were seen once. Naive CD8 cells lacked CD45RO, underwent positive selection for CCR7 and left out terminally differentiated effector memory CD45RA+ cells. Input material: naive CD8+ T cells sorted from blood. The source of these receptors is a man between 18 and 29 years old in good health.

J is TRBJ2-7 and V is TRBV6-5, with D unclear. V lost 0 bases and J 2 bases, leaving 11 bases between the germline ends. Germline CDR1 is MNHEY and CDR2 is SVGAGI. The CDR3 length is 15 residues. The CDR3 DNA is TGTGCCAGCAGTTACTCGGTTGGGAAGGCCTACGAGCAGTACTTC. Protein product: CASSYSVGKAYEQYF.

This clone was seen a single time. This chain uses TRBV28 with TRBJ2-7, with unresolved D. V was cut by 5 bases and J by 1 base, with 15 bases left in between. Looked up from germline, CDR1 is MDHEN and CDR2 is SYDVKM. The CDR3 contains 15 residues. CDR3 DNA sequence: TGTGCCAGCAGTGGGCCTTGGGAAAGGTCCTACGAGCAGTACTTC. It encodes CASSGPWERSYEQYF.

This sequence joins TRBV19 and TRBJ2-1; weak D call: TRBD1 (5 bases). This CDR3 contains 14 residues. Germline CDR1 reads LNHDA; CDR2 reads SQIVND (reference sequence). The germline V and J ends were trimmed by 5 bases and 4 bases, with 12 bases remaining between them. CDR3 nucleotides: TGTGCCAGTAGTGTGACAGTAGGGTACAATGAGCAGTTCTTC. Encoded protein: CASSVTVGYNEQFF.

This rearrangement joins TRBV6-1 to TRBJ1-4; 8 bases match TRBD1. The J segment lost 7 bases and the V segment lost 1 base, leaving 5 bases of the junction unmatched. The CDR3 spans 15 residues. Looked up from germline, CDR1 is MNHNS and CDR2 is SASEGT. This CDR3 reads CASSEVWTGIEKLFF. The CDR3 region has the DNA TGTGCCAGCAGTGAAGTTTGGACAGGGATTGAAAAACTGTTTTTT.

The chain joins TRBV19 to TRBJ1-1; 9 positions match TRBD1. Germline V gene sequence: CDR1 LNHDA, CDR2 SQIVND (reference sequence). Trimming cost V 3 bases and J 1 base; bases outside gene matches: 9. CDR3 length: 17 amino acids. The CDR3 spells CASSIRLGQGSNTEAFF. In DNA form, the CDR3 reads TGTGCCAGTAGTATTAGATTGGGACAGGGCTCGAACACTGAAGCTTTCTTT. Combining the CDR3 with reference TRBV19 and TRBJ1-1 gives the whole variable domain DGGITQSPKYLFRKEGQNVTLSCEQNLNHDAMYWYRQDPGQGLRLIYYSQIVNDFQKGDIAEGYSVSREKKESFPLTVTSAQKNPTAFYLCASSIRLGQGSNTEAFFGQGTRLTVV.

This clone was recorded only once. The gene calls are TRBV16 and TRBJ1-6; D may be TRBD1 (5 bases). CDR1 and CDR2 (germline): KGHSY, FQNENV. Trimming took off 7 bases at V and 2 bases at J, with 12 bases between the two ends. This CDR3 spans 15 amino acids. The CDR3 is CASIDSVTYNSPLHF. The CDR3 bases are TGTGCCAGCATTGACAGCGTTACCTATAATTCACCCCTCCACTTT.

The chain combines TRBV5-4 with TRBJ2-3; TRBD2 matches at 15 bases. This CDR3 has 17 amino acids. Losses at the gene ends were 4 bases for V and 1 base for J; bases not matched to a gene: 4. Germline V gene data show CDR1 as SGHNT and CDR2 as YYREEE (reference sequence). The CDR3 spells CASSPGLAGGGTDTQYF. Written as DNA, the CDR3 is TGTGCCAGCAGCCCGGGACTAGCGGGGGGCGGCACAGATACGCAGTATTTT. Combining the CDR3 with reference TRBV5-4 and TRBJ2-3 gives the whole variable domain ETGVTQSPTHLIKTRGQQVTLRCSSQSGHNTVSWYQQALGQGPQFIFQYYREEENGRGNFPPRFSGLQFPNYSSELNVNALELDDSALYLCASSPGLAGGGTDTQYFGPGTRLTVL.

The CDR3 DNA sequence: TGCGCCAGCAGCCAGAGTGACAGGGGTGATCGGCCCCAGCATTTT. It codes for CASSQSDRGDRPQHF. The genes are TRBV4-1 and TRBJ1-5; 8 bases match TRBD1. Germline CDR1 reads MGHRA; CDR2 reads YSYEKL. After removal of 3 bases from V and 9 bases from J, the junction contained 10 bases not matched to a gene. The CDR3 is 15 amino acids.

The chain uses TRBV7-9 and TRBJ2-7; perhaps TRBD2 as D (5 bases). This CDR3 is built from 14 residues. Germline V lookup: CDR1 SEHNR, CDR2 FQNEAQ (reference sequence). The V and J ends lost 0 bases and 5 bases respectively, with 11 bases between them. The CDR3 bases are TGTGCCAGCAGCTTAGCCGGGAAAGAGGACGAGCAGTACTTC. Translating it yields CASSLAGKEDEQYF. The complete variable domain, with remaining parts taken from reference TRBV7-9 and TRBJ2-7, reads DTGVSQNPRHKITKRGQNVTFRCDPISEHNRLYWYRQTLGQGPEFLTYFQNEAQLEKSRLLSDRFSAERPKGSFSTLEIQRTEQGDSAMYLCASSLAGKEDEQYFGPGTRLTVT.

The chain has TRBV28 and TRBJ1-1; D is unclear. Germline CDR1 MDHEN, CDR2 SYDVKM. Trimming removed 3 bases from V and 0 bases from J, with 8 bases in between. The CDR3 is 14 residues long. The DNA for the CDR3 is TGTGCCAGCAGTTTCGGACTCATGAACACTGAAGCTTTCTTT. Translation gives CASSFGLMNTEAFF.

This sequence joins TRBV6-6 and TRBJ2-7; D possibly corresponds to TRBD2 (6 bases). CDR1 is MNHNY, CDR2 SVGAGI, per germline (reference sequence). Trimming cost V 0 bases and J 3 bases, with 15 bases left between them. The CDR3 length is 16 residues. CDR3 in DNA: TGTGCCAGCAGTTACTCCCCCCTACAAGCGGGCTACGAGCAGTACTTC. This sequence encodes CASSYSPLQAGYEQYF.

The rearrangement joins TRBV4-1 to TRBJ2-1; 7 bases fit TRBD1. With 4 bases clipped from V and 4 bases from J, the junction kept 7 bases outside the gene matches. This CDR3 comprises 15 residues. CDR1 is MGHRA and CDR2 is YSYEKL in the germline V gene. The CDR3: CASSPRQGQYNEQFF. CDR3 DNA: TGCGCCAGCAGCCCCCGACAGGGCCAATACAATGAGCAGTTCTTC.

The rearrangement links TRBV28 to TRBJ2-1; 14 positions agree with TRBD2. The CDR3 sequence is 17 residues long. J gave up 10 bases and V 5 bases, and 13 bases lay outside the gene matches. In germline, CDR1 is MDHEN, CDR2 SYDVKM. CDR3 nucleotide sequence: TGTGCCAGCAGTCCGCGACAGACTAGCGGGAGGGCCCGCGAGCAGTTCTTC. Amino acids: CASSPRQTSGRAREQFF.

The chain's CDR3 is CASSFGRGNTGELFF. CDR3 coding DNA: TGTGCCAGCAGCTTCGGAAGGGGAAACACCGGGGAGCTGTTTTTT. This chain links TRBV13 with TRBJ2-2; tentatively, D is TRBD1 (5 bases). CDR3 length equals 15 residues. V was clipped by 3 bases and J by 2 bases, with 10 bases between them. Germline V gene data show CDR1 as PRHDT and CDR2 as FYEKMQ (reference sequence). Together with reference TRBV13 and TRBJ2-2, the CDR3 gives the full variable domain: AAGVIQSPRHLIKEKRETATLKCYPIPRHDTVYWYQQGPGQDPQFLISFYEKMQSDKGSIPDRFSAQQFSDYHSELNMSSLELGDSALYFCASSFGRGNTGELFFGEGSRLTVL.

The J gene is TRBJ2-1, the V gene TRBV11-2; D is undetermined. V shed 4 bases and J shed 4 bases, with 8 bases lying between them. Germline-derived CDR1 and CDR2 are SGHAT and FQNNGV. The CDR3 is made up of 13 amino acids. CDR3 sequence reads: CASSSDGYNEQFF. The CDR3 DNA is TGTGCCAGCAGCTCGGACGGTTACAATGAGCAGTTCTTC.

The CDR3 bases are TGCGCCAGCAGCCAGGGCGGGGGTGAGCAGTTCTTC. Its protein product is CASSQGGGEQFF. This rearrangement joins TRBV5-1 to TRBJ2-1; 7 positions agree with TRBD2. This CDR3 has 12 amino acids. Germline CDR1 and CDR2: SGHRS and YFSETQ. Germline trimming cut 4 bases from V and 9 bases from J; bases unmatched to any gene: 4.

This clone was counted once. This chain links TRBV4-3 with TRBJ1-3; D not certain. V gave up 0 bases and J gave up 6 bases, with 12 bases separating them. Germline values: CDR1 LGHNA, CDR2 YSLEER. The CDR3 loop spans 15 amino acids. The CDR3 here is CASSQDIGSLNTIYF. The CDR3 coding sequence is TGCGCCAGCAGCCAAGATATCGGCAGCTTAAACACCATATATTTT.

The chain is built from TRBV6-5 and TRBJ2-5; the D is unclear. CDR3 length equals 13 residues. The germline V gene has CDR1 MNHEY and CDR2 SVGAGI. V was shortened by 2 bases and J by 8 bases, with 12 bases between the two germline ends. As DNA, the CDR3 is TGTGCCAGCAGTTACCCCACGAGAGGCACCCAGTACTTC. This encodes CASSYPTRGTQYF.

V is TRBV4-2 and J is TRBJ1-1, with D uncertain. The V gene lost 1 base and the J gene lost 2 bases, with 17 bases spanning the gap. CDR3 length: 17 amino acids. CDR1 is LGHNA, CDR2 YNFKEQ, per germline. The CDR3 coding sequence is TGTGCCAGCAGCCAAGGGGTCACATGGTCCCTAAACACTGAAGCTTTCTTT. Amino acid sequence: CASSQGVTWSLNTEAFF.

The gene calls are TRBV29-1 and TRBJ2-1, with D possibly matching TRBD2 (5 bases). V lost 0 bases and J 10 bases, leaving 19 bases between the germline ends. Germline lookup yields CDR1 SQVTM and CDR2 ANQGSEA. The CDR3 is made up of 15 amino acids. The DNA for the CDR3 is TGCAGCGTTGAAGATCACCCCCTGCCGGGAAAAGAGCAGTTCTTC. Translation gives CSVEDHPLPGKEQFF.

The V gene is TRBV19, the J gene TRBJ2-7; D remains unclear. This CDR3 region has 16 residues. Trimming pared 5 bases from V and 2 bases from J, leaving 19 bases between. Germline assignment: CDR1 LNHDA and CDR2 SQIVND (reference sequence). CDR3 DNA sequence: TGTGCCAGTAGTCCCCCGGGTCTCTCTGGGACCTACGAGCAGTACTTC. This codes for CASSPPGLSGTYEQYF.

This chain joins TRBV7-9 and TRBJ2-7; a weak D match, TRBD2 (5 bases). This CDR3 spans 15 amino acids. Germline V gene sequence: CDR1 SEHNR, CDR2 FQNEAQ (reference sequence). The V end was cut by 5 bases, the J end by 1 base, with 15 bases between. This CDR3 is CASSPVGSGSYEQYF. CDR3 nucleotide sequence: TGTGCCAGCAGCCCTGTGGGCAGCGGTTCCTACGAGCAGTACTTC.

The CDR3 protein is CASSDWGLGTEAFF. CDR3 DNA sequence: TGTGCCAGCAGTGACTGGGGGCTGGGCACTGAAGCTTTCTTT. The chain links TRBV6-4 to TRBJ1-1, with a possible D match to TRBD1 (6 bases). The CDR3 length is 14 residues. The ends were cut back, 1 base at V and 4 bases at J, with 10 bases in the middle. Germline V gives CDR1 MRHNA, CDR2 SNTAGT.

The chain couples TRBV6-1 to TRBJ2-7, with D perhaps TRBD1 or TRBD2 (5 bases each). Germline CDR1 is MNHNS and CDR2 is SASEGT. The CDR3 consists of 15 residues. V lost 3 bases and J 3 bases, leaving 15 bases between the germline ends. The CDR3 here is CASSEAKGRDYEQYF. The CDR3 DNA follows: TGTGCCAGCAGTGAGGCGAAGGGACGAGACTACGAGCAGTACTTC.

There are a few counts of this clone. The chain is built from TRBV21-1 and TRBJ1-6. TRBV21-1 is an annotated pseudogene. The CDR3 is 15 residues long. For the CDR3, the DNA is TGTGCCAGCAGCAAAGTTAAGGGAAGGGATTCACCCCTCCACTTT. Its protein product is CASSKVKGRDSPLHF.

The J gene is TRBJ2-2, the V gene TRBV5-4, with D possibly matching TRBD2 (6 bases). Germline CDR1 is SGHNT and CDR2 is YYREEE (reference sequence). This CDR3 is 19 amino acids long. V was trimmed by 3 bases and J by 1 base, leaving 22 bases between them. CDR3 region: CASSSGSNLGALNTGELFF. In DNA, the CDR3 is TGTGCCAGCAGCTCCGGGAGTAACTTAGGGGCCCTGAACACCGGGGAGCTGTTTTTT.